The clone carrying this TCR beta chain showed up just a few times. Its antigen is as yet unknown. This sample is drawn from a study of T cell repertoires in cytomegalovirus infection. General study results and limits: There were HLA-C-restricted CMV-specific TCR beta clonotypes dominating the ex vivo response.

Germline CDR1 is SGHVS and CDR2 is FNYEAQ. Trimming removed 4 bases from V and 5 bases from J; junction bases left unmatched: 11. CDR3 length equals 16 residues. TCRdb reprocessed the reads with MiXCR, giving one entry per CDR3 protein. The profile covers some 320,000 distinct CDR3 sequences, with more than 9% appearing a single time and over 3.5% taken by the ten largest. This clonotype was sampled from a human donor in good health (CMV status not recorded). Some clones in this sample may be carry-over from other donors' samples. The gene calls are TRBV7-6 and TRBJ2-5; 9 nucleotides align to TRBD2. What was sequenced was PBMCs. In DNA, the CDR3 is TGTGCCAGCAGCTCGCCTATTAGCGGGAGCATGGAGACCCAGTACTTC. This translates into CASSSPISGSMETQYF.